This T cell receptor beta chain derives from a study of T cell repertoires in cytomegalovirus infection. Study at large: CMV infection and matching HLA type were both indicated by public TCR beta signatures.

Whole-study findings and limits: CMV-specific HLA-C-restricted TCR beta clonotypes dominated the ex vivo response. Using cumulative public TCR beta family frequency, the authors identified those who carried CMV together with the relevant HLA.

TCRdb passed the reads through MiXCR, listing each CDR3 protein once. The repertoire consists of 350,000 to 500,000 distinct CDR3 sequences, with roughly 30% occurring once and the leading ten covering roughly 13%. Details on this clonotype: Its matching antigen is unknown.

The length of the CDR3 is 18 residues. V gave up 6 bases and J gave up 2 bases; unmatched junction bases: 15. CDR1 is MDHEN, CDR2 SYDVKM, per germline. This chain uses TRBV28 with TRBJ2-4; 8 nucleotides align to TRBD2. The material sequenced was PBMCs. This TCR was recovered from a human donor in good health (CMV status not recorded). Some clones in this sample may be carry-over from other donors' samples. The CDR3: CASSFTPGLGISKNIQYF. As DNA, the CDR3 is TGTGCCAGCAGCTTCACACCGGGACTAGGGATATCCAAAAACATTCAGTACTTC.